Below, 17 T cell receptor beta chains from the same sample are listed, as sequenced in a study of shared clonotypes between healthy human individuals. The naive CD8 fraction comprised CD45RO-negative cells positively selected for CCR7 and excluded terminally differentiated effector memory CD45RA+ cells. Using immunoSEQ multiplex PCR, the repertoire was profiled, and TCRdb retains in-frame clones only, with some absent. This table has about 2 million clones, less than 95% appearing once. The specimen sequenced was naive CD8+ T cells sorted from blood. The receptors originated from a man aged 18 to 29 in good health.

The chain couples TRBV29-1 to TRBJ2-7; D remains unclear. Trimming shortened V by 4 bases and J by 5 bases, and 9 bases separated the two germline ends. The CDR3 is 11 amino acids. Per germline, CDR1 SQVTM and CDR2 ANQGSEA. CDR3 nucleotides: TGCAGCGTTGTATACGTTGACGAGCAGTACTTC. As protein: CSVVYVDEQYF.

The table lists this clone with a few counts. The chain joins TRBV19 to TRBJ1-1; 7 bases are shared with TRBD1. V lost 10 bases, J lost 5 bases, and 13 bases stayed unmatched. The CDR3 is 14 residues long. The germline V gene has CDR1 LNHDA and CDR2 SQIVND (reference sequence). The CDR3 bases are TGTGCCACCCAGAAAGGGGGCTTAGGGACTGAAGCTTTCTTT. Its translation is CATQKGGLGTEAFF.

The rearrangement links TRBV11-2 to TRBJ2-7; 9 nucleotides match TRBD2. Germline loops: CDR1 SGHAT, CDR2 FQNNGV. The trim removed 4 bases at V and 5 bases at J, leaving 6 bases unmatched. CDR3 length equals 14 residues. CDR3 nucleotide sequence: TGTGCCAGCAGCTACCCAGTAGCGGGGGACGAGCAGTACTTC. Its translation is CASSYPVAGDEQYF.

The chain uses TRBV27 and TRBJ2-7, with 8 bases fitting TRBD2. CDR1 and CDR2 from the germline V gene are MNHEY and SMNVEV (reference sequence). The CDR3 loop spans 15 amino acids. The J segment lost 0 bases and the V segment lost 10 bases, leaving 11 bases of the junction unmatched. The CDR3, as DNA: TGTGCCACTAGAGCGGGGGCCTCCCCCTCCTACGAGCAGTACTTC. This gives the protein CATRAGASPSYEQYF.

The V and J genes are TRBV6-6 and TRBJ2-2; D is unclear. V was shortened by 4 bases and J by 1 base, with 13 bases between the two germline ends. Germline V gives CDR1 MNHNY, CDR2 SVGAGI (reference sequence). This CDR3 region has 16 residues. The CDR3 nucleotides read TGTGCCAGCAGTTCTTGGTGGGGAATGAACACCGGGGAGCTGTTTTTT. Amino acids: CASSSWWGMNTGELFF.

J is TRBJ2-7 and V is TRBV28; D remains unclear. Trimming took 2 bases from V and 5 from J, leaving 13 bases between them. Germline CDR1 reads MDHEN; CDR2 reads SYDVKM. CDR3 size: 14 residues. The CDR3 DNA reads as TGTGCCAGCAGTTTAAGAGGTATTAGGGACGAGCAGTACTTC. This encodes CASSLRGIRDEQYF.

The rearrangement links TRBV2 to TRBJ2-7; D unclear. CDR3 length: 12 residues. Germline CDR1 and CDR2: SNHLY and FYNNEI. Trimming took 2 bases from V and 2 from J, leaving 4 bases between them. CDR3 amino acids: CASSETPYEQYF. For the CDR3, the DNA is TGTGCCAGCAGTGAAACACCCTACGAGCAGTACTTC.

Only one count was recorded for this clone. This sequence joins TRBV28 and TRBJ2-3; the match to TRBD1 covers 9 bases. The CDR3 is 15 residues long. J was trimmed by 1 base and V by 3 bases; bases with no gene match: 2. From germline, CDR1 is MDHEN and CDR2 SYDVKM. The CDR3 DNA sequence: TGTGCCAGCAGTTTGCGGGACAGGGGCACAGATACGCAGTATTTT. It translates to CASSLRDRGTDTQYF.

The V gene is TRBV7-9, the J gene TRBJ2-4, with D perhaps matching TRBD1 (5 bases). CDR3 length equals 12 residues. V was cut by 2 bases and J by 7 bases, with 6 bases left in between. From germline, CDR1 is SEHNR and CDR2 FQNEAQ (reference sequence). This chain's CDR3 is CASSLQGNIQYF. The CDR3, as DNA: TGTGCCAGCAGCTTACAGGGTAACATTCAGTACTTC.

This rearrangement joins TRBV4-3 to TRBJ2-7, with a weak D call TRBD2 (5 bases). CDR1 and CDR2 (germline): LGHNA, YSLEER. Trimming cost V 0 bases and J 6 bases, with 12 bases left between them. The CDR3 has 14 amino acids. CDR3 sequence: CASSQDVLAGEQYF. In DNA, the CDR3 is TGCGCCAGCAGCCAAGATGTATTGGCGGGCGAGCAGTACTTC.

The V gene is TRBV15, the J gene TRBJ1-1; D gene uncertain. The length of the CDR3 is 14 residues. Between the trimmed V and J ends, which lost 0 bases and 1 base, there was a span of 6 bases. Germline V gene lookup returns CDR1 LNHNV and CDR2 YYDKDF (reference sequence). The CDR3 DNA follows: TGTGCCACCAGCAGAGATTTCGGGAACACTGAAGCTTTCTTT. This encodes CATSRDFGNTEAFF.

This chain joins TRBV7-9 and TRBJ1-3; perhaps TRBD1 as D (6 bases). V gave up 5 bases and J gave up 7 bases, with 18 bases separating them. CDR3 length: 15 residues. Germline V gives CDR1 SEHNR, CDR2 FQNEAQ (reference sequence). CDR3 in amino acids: CASSLEPTGLNTIYF. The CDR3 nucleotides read TGTGCCAGCAGCCTGGAGCCAACAGGGTTGAACACCATATATTTT.

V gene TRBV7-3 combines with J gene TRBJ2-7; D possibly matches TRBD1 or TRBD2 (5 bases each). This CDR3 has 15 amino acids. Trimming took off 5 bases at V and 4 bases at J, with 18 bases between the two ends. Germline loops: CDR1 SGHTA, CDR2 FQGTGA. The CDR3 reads CASSVGTGSLYEQYF. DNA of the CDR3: TGTGCCAGCAGCGTAGGGACGGGATCTTTGTACGAGCAGTACTTC. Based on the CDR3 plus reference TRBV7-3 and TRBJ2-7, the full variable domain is GAGVSQTPSNKVTEKGKYVELRCDPISGHTALYWYRQSLGQGPEFLIYFQGTGAADDSGLPNDRFFAVRPEGSVSTLKIQRTERGDSAVYLCASSVGTGSLYEQYFGPGTRLTVT.

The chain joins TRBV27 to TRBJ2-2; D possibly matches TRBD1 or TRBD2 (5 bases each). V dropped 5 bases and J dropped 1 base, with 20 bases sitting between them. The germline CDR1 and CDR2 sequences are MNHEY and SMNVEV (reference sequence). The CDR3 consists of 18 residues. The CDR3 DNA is TGTGCCAGCAGTCCCCTTGGGGTGTTGGGGGAGAACACCGGGGAGCTGTTTTTT. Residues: CASSPLGVLGENTGELFF.

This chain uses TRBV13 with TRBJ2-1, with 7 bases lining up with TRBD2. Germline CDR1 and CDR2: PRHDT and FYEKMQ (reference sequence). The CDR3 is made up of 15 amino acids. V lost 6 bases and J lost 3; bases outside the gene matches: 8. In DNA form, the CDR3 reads TGTGCCAGCAGGGAAGCGGGATTTAGCTACAATGAGCAGTTCTTC. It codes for CASREAGFSYNEQFF. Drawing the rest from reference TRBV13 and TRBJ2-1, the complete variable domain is AAGVIQSPRHLIKEKRETATLKCYPIPRHDTVYWYQQGPGQDPQFLISFYEKMQSDKGSIPDRFSAQQFSDYHSELNMSSLELGDSALYFCASREAGFSYNEQFFGPGTRLTVL.

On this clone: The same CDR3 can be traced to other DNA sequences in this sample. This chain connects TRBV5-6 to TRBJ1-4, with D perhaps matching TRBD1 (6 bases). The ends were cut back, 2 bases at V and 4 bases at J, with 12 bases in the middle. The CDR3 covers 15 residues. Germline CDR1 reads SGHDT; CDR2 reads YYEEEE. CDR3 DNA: TGTGCCAGCAGCTTAGGGGGAGGGAGTAATGAAAAACTGTTTTTT. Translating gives CASSLGGGSNEKLFF. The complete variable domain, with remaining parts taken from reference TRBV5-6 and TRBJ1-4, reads DAGVTQSPTHLIKTRGQQVTLRCSPKSGHDTVSWYQQALGQGPQFIFQYYEEEERQRGNFPDRFSGHQFPNYSSELNVNALLLGDSALYLCASSLGGGSNEKLFFGSGTQLSVL.

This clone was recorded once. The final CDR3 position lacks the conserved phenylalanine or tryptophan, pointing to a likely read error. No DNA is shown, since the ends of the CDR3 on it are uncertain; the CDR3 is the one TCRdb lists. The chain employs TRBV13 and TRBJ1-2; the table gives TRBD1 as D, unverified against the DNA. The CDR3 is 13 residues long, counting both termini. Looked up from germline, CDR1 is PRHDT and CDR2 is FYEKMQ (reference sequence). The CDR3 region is CASSLSPGQIVVY.